This TCR beta chain was found in a study of a mutant IDH1 vaccine in newly diagnosed glioma. Worth noting for this clone: Antigen: not known.

As to time point: week 5, during vaccination. What each vaccine dose contained was 300 ug of mutant IDH1 20-mer peptide, accompanied by topical imiquimod. Findings and limits, study-wide: Pseudoprogression appeared unlinked to shifts in leading peripheral T cell clonotypes.

The repertoire was sequenced with immunoSEQ multiplex PCR; TCRdb's copy has only in-frame clones and lacks some. The profile shows approximately 40,000 clones, around 78% of them singletons. Sequencing used PBMCs, obtained from a glioma patient whose treatment included an IDH1 peptide vaccine. The receptor comes from a man aged 35-49 years with glioma.

The CDR3 DNA sequence: TGTGCCAGTAGTATACAGGGGATCACTAATGAAAAACTGTTTTTT. Protein: CASSIQGITNEKLFF. The genes are TRBV19 and TRBJ1-4, with a tentative D call TRBD1 (6 bases). Germline assignment: CDR1 LNHDA and CDR2 SQIVND (reference sequence). The CDR3 extends over 15 amino acids. The ends were cut back, 2 bases at V and 2 bases at J, with 9 bases in the middle.